This entry lists 18 T cell receptor beta chains sequenced from one sample in a study of long-term antiretroviral therapy in people with HIV. At the survey level, the v3.0 immunoSEQ assay was run. Only in-frame clones appear in the TCRdb table, and some are missing; sequencing was by immunoSEQ multiplex PCR. The table records over 30,000 clones, approximately 87% of them present only once. This sample comprised unsorted PBMCs, obtained 1.2 years after starting antiretroviral therapy. The source is a woman aged 50 to 65 with HIV.

The V and J genes are TRBV29-1 and TRBJ2-3; 9 positions match TRBD1. With 7 bases clipped from V and 6 bases from J, the junction kept 8 bases outside the gene matches. CDR1 and CDR2 (germline): SQVTM, ANQGSEA. The CDR3 is 13 amino acids. The DNA for the CDR3 is TGCAGCGGTTGGGGGACAGGGATCGATACGCAGTATTTT. It translates to CSGWGTGIDTQYF.

The chain joins TRBV29-1 to TRBJ2-5; D gene unclear. The CDR3 is 13 residues long. V shed 3 bases and J shed 1 base, with 9 bases lying between them. In germline, CDR1 is SQVTM, CDR2 ANQGSEA. CDR3 amino acids: CSVDNGIQETQYF. CDR3 sequence (DNA): TGCAGCGTTGATAACGGAATCCAAGAGACCCAGTACTTC.

This sequence joins TRBV7-2 and TRBJ1-2, with 8 bases fitting TRBD1. The V gene's germline CDR1 is SGHTA and CDR2 FQGNSA. The CDR3 totals 14 residues. The V gene end was trimmed by 5 bases and the J gene end by 2 bases; junction bases not matched to a gene: 4. The chain's CDR3 is CASSPTGANYGYTF. CDR3 in DNA: TGTGCCAGCAGCCCGACAGGGGCCAACTATGGCTACACCTTC.

The CDR3: CASSPPQGAGGANVLTF. CDR3 DNA sequence: TGTGCCAGCAGTCCTCCGCAGGGGGCGGGTGGGGCCAACGTCCTGACTTTC. The chain employs TRBV28 and TRBJ2-6; TRBD1 matches at 8 bases. Germline loops: CDR1 MDHEN, CDR2 SYDVKM. The V segment lost 5 bases and the J segment 3 bases; nucleotides outside the gene matches: 9. The CDR3 loop spans 17 amino acids. The full variable domain, rest sourced from reference TRBV28 and TRBJ2-6, is DVKVTQSSRYLVKRTGEKVFLECVQDMDHENMFWYRQDPGLGLRLIYFSYDVKMKEKGDIPEGYSVSREKKERFSLILESASTNQTSMYLCASSPPQGAGGANVLTFGAGSRLTVL.

This chain connects TRBV4-3 to TRBJ2-7; D possibly corresponds to TRBD2 (6 bases). This CDR3 contains 14 residues. V shed 0 bases and J shed 4 bases, with 10 bases lying between them. Germline V gives CDR1 LGHNA, CDR2 YSLEER. CDR3 DNA sequence: TGCGCCAGCAGCCAAGACGCGGGGCGGTACGAGCAGTACTTC. Its protein is CASSQDAGRYEQYF.

This clone showed up just once. V is TRBV7-3 and J is TRBJ2-3; D gene ambiguous. This CDR3 spans 15 amino acids. V lost 3 bases to trimming and J lost 4 bases, with 14 bases between them. CDR1 and CDR2 (germline): SGHTA, FQGTGA. The CDR3 coding sequence is TGTGCCAGCAGCTTGGGCTTGGGGTGGTCAGATACGCAGTATTTT. Translated: CASSLGLGWSDTQYF. Complete variable domain (other parts from reference TRBV7-3 and TRBJ2-3): GAGVSQTPSNKVTEKGKYVELRCDPISGHTALYWYRQSLGQGPEFLIYFQGTGAADDSGLPNDRFFAVRPEGSVSTLKIQRTERGDSAVYLCASSLGLGWSDTQYFGPGTRLTVL.

The gene calls are TRBV7-2 and TRBJ2-3; D is uncertain. In germline, CDR1 is SGHTA, CDR2 FQGNSA. The V gene lost 1 base and the J gene lost 0 bases, with 5 bases spanning the gap. The CDR3 totals 14 residues. CDR3 amino acids: CASSLGDSTDTQYF. As DNA, the CDR3 is TGTGCCAGCAGCTTAGGGGATAGCACAGATACGCAGTATTTT.

CDR3 protein: CASSVGTSGYTQYF. Here the CDR3 DNA reads TGTGCCAGCAGCGTAGGTACTAGCGGTTATACGCAGTATTTT. The chain combines TRBV9 with TRBJ2-3; 8 bases line up with TRBD2. Germline CDR1 reads SGDLS; CDR2 reads YYNGEE. The CDR3 is made up of 14 amino acids. V shed 0 bases, J shed 7 bases, and the junction held 4 bases outside the gene matches. The variable domain in full, completed from reference TRBV9 and TRBJ2-3, reads DSGVTQTPKHLITATGQRVTLRCSPRSGDLSVYWYQQSLDQGLQFLIQYYNGEERAKGNILERFSAQQFPDLHSELNLSSLELGDSALYFCASSVGTSGYTQYFGPGTRLTVL.

CDR3 bases: TGTGCCAGCACCCCTGGACTAGGTGAAAAACTGTTTTTT. Translated, it gives CASTPGLGEKLFF. The rearrangement uses TRBV28 and TRBJ1-4; no clear D. Trimming removed 7 bases at V and 7 bases at J, with 13 bases between. The CDR3 consists of 13 residues. Germline lookup yields CDR1 MDHEN and CDR2 SYDVKM.

This clone was picked up one time. The V call is TRBV5-8, the J call TRBJ1-2, with 7 bases identical to TRBD1. The CDR3 covers 15 residues. In germline, CDR1 is SGHTS, CDR2 YDEGEE. V trimming: 0 bases; J trimming: 4 bases; junction bases outside the gene matches: 6. The CDR3 DNA reads as TGTGCCAGCAGCTTGGGACAGGGACGGTTCTATGGCTACACCTTC. This sequence encodes CASSLGQGRFYGYTF.

The rearrangement uses TRBV7-9 and TRBJ2-1, with D perhaps TRBD2 (5 bases). Trimming removed 5 bases from V and 4 bases from J, with 18 bases in between. Germline CDR1 is SEHNR and CDR2 is FQNEAQ (reference sequence). The CDR3 consists of 16 residues. The CDR3 DNA reads as TGTGCCAGCAGCGCGGGTGTGGGGAAGAGGTACAATGAGCAGTTCTTC. Amino acid sequence: CASSAGVGKRYNEQFF.

The V and J genes are TRBV4-1 and TRBJ1-1; no definite D call. This CDR3 has 14 amino acids. The V end was cut by 6 bases, the J end by 1 base, with 12 bases between. Germline lookup yields CDR1 MGHRA and CDR2 YSYEKL. The CDR3 is CASRGSLRNTEAFF. CDR3 DNA sequence: TGCGCCAGCAGGGGGTCCCTCAGGAACACTGAAGCTTTCTTT.

This chain connects TRBV27 to TRBJ2-3; no clear D gene. The CDR3 runs 14 residues. Germline V gives CDR1 MNHEY, CDR2 SMNVEV (reference sequence). Trimming stripped 3 bases from V and 0 bases from J, with 7 bases between. This CDR3 is CASSLGASTDTQYF. The CDR3 bases are TGTGCCAGCAGTTTGGGTGCTAGCACAGATACGCAGTATTTT.

The chain uses TRBV2 and TRBJ1-6, with D uncertain. V was trimmed by 7 bases and J by 4 bases, leaving 17 bases between them. The CDR3 has 16 residues. CDR1 is SNHLY and CDR2 is FYNNEI in the germline V gene. The CDR3 is CASTRRADSYNSPLHF. CDR3 bases: TGTGCCAGCACACGACGGGCTGACTCTTATAATTCACCCCTCCACTTT. Full variable domain (outside the CDR3, taken from reference TRBV2 and TRBJ1-6): EPEVTQTPSHQVTQMGQEVILRCVPISNHLYFYWYRQILGQKVEFLVSFYNNEISEKSEIFDDQFSVERPDGSNFTLKIRSTKLEDSAMYFCASTRRADSYNSPLHFGNGTRLTVT.

The chain combines TRBV18 with TRBJ1-5; D remains ambiguous. Germline V gives CDR1 KGHSH, CDR2 LQKENI. The CDR3 is 14 residues long. Trimming left V 3 bases short and J 1 base short, with 7 bases between. The CDR3 region has the DNA TGTGCCAGCTCACCGGGGAGGAGCAATCAGCCCCAGCATTTT. It encodes CASSPGRSNQPQHF. Full variable domain (remainder filled in from reference TRBV18 and TRBJ1-5): NAGVMQNPRHLVRRRGQEARLRCSPMKGHSHVYWYRQLPEEGLKFMVYLQKENIIDESGMPKERFSAEFPKEGPSILRIQQVVRGDSAAYFCASSPGRSNQPQHFGDGTRLSIL.

In DNA form, the CDR3 reads TGCAGCATAGGGACTAGCGGGGGAGAGACCCAGTACTTC. This gives the protein CSIGTSGGETQYF. The chain is built from TRBV29-1 and TRBJ2-5; 14 nucleotides agree with TRBD2. V lost 8 bases, J lost 4 bases, and 3 bases stayed unmatched. The CDR3 spans 13 residues. Germline CDR1 reads SQVTM; CDR2 reads ANQGSEA.

The CDR3 protein is CAWSVLGGALGYEQYF. For the CDR3, the DNA is TGTGCCTGGAGTGTACTAGGGGGGGCTTTGGGCTACGAGCAGTACTTC. The rearrangement uses TRBV30 and TRBJ2-7; tentatively, D is TRBD2 (7 bases). CDR1 GTSNPN and CDR2 SVGIG come from the germline V gene (reference sequence). V was cut by 0 bases and J by 3 bases, with 18 bases left in between. There are 16 residues in the CDR3. Full variable domain (outside the CDR3, taken from reference TRBV30 and TRBJ2-7): SQTIHQWPATLVQPVGSPLSLECTVEGTSNPNLYWYRQAAGRGLQLLFYSVGIGQISSEVPQNLSASRPQDRQFILSSKKLLLSDSGFYLCAWSVLGGALGYEQYFGPGTRLTVT.

The V call is TRBV30, the J call TRBJ1-2; TRBD1 matches 7 bases. In germline, CDR1 is GTSNPN, CDR2 SVGIG (reference sequence). The CDR3 contains 15 residues. Losses at the gene ends were 0 bases for V and 5 bases for J; bases not matched to a gene: 9. The CDR3 region is CAWSVQTGIEYGYTF. The CDR3 bases are TGTGCCTGGAGTGTTCAGACAGGGATAGAATATGGCTACACCTTC. Full variable domain (remainder filled in from reference TRBV30 and TRBJ1-2): SQTIHQWPATLVQPVGSPLSLECTVEGTSNPNLYWYRQAAGRGLQLLFYSVGIGQISSEVPQNLSASRPQDRQFILSSKKLLLSDSGFYLCAWSVQTGIEYGYTFGSGTRLTVV.